Each of the 21 T cell receptor beta chains below was sequenced from the same sample in a study of T cells in Graves' hyperthyroidism and ophthalmopathy. TCR beta CDR3 regions were amplified from RNA transcripts. The study used the HTBI primer set for a first-round RT-PCR of the TCR CDR3. TCRdb processed the multiplex PCR reads anew with MiXCR; each CDR3 protein has one entry. The table lists about 480,000 distinct CDR3 sequences, about 22% of them singletons. Sequencing used blood. All receptors derive from a woman between 65 and 79 years old with Graves' ophthalmopathy.

V gene TRBV5-1 combines with J gene TRBJ1-4, with TRBD1 as a possible D gene (6 bases). Per germline, CDR1 SGHRS and CDR2 YFSETQ. The V end was cut by 4 bases, the J end by 7 bases, with 17 bases between. This CDR3 has 15 residues. CDR3 DNA: TGCGCCAGCAGCAACTATGGGGGGCTCGGTGAAAAACTGTTTTTT. Its protein is CASSNYGGLGEKLFF. Filled out from reference TRBV5-1 and TRBJ1-4, the complete variable domain reads KAGVTQTPRYLIKTRGQQVTLSCSPISGHRSVSWYQQTPGQGLQFLFEYFSETQRNKGNFPGRFSGRQFSNSRSEMNVSTLELGDSALYLCASSNYGGLGEKLFFGSGTQLSVL.

This clonotype was detected ten times or more. This sequence joins TRBV7-2 and TRBJ1-6; D gene ambiguous. V gave up 3 bases and J gave up 8 bases, with 11 bases separating them. Germline lookup yields CDR1 SGHTA and CDR2 FQGNSA. The CDR3 is 14 amino acids. Here the CDR3 DNA reads TGTGCCAGCAGCTTCGGCGGGAGGTATTCACCCCTCCACTTT. This translates into CASSFGGRYSPLHF.

On this clonotype itself: This may be a read error: a much more frequent sequence differs by one nucleotide. The CDR3: CASSLAAGGSLLHF. DNA of the CDR3: TGTGCCAGCAGTTTGGCCGCAGGGGGGTCACTCCTCCACTTT. The chain recombines TRBV12-3 or TRBV12-4 with TRBJ1-6, with 7 bases identical to TRBD1. The length of the CDR3 is 14 residues.

This clonotype was seen many times. The chain has TRBV3-1 and TRBJ2-3; a weak D match, TRBD2 (6 bases). The CDR3 runs to 14 residues. Trimming stripped 4 bases from V and 2 bases from J, with 10 bases between. Germline loops: CDR1 LGHDT, CDR2 YNNKEL (reference sequence). The CDR3 bases are TGTGCCAGCAGCCCCCGGAGGGTCACAGATACGCAGTATTTT. It is translated as CASSPRRVTDTQYF.

This clonotype turned up a few times. The J gene is TRBJ1-2, the V gene TRBV7-2; D unresolved. Trimming stripped 5 bases from V and 8 bases from J, with 24 bases between. The CDR3 runs to 16 residues. From germline, CDR1 is SGHTA and CDR2 FQGNSA. CDR3 nucleotides: TGTGCCAGCAGCCCAGGAAAGAGGAATCACGAGGACGGCTACACCTTC. It encodes CASSPGKRNHEDGYTF.

This chain connects TRBV6-1 to TRBJ1-2, with TRBD1 matching over 7 bases. From germline, CDR1 is MNHNS and CDR2 SASEGT. The CDR3 is 15 residues long. The V and J ends lost 2 bases and 8 bases, in that order; junction bases with no gene match: 11. The CDR3 DNA reads TGTGCCAGCAGTGAAAGGGGCAGGGGGGGGGGGGGCTACACCTTC. Amino acids: CASSERGRGGGGYTF.

This clonotype was seen repeatedly, ten times or more. The CDR3 bases are TGTGCCAGCAGAGGGGGACAGGCTGCAAATTCACCCCTCCACTTT. It is translated as CASRGGQAANSPLHF. This chain connects TRBV7-2 to TRBJ1-6; 8 positions agree with TRBD1. The germline CDR1 and CDR2 sequences are SGHTA and FQGNSA. V was pared by 6 bases and J by 7 bases, with 8 bases of the junction left unmatched. CDR3 size: 15 residues.

The chain combines TRBV9 with TRBJ2-1; TRBD2 aligns across 7 bases. J lost 0 bases, V lost 0 bases, and 6 bases had no gene match. Germline V lookup: CDR1 SGDLS, CDR2 YYNGEE. The CDR3 has 17 amino acids. The CDR3 coding sequence is TGTGCCAGCAGCGTAGATCCTAGCGGCGCCTCCTACAATGAGCAGTTCTTC. This encodes CASSVDPSGASYNEQFF.

In DNA form, the CDR3 reads TGTGCCAGCAGTAAGCCCAACAGGGGAGACACTGAAGCTTTCTTT. Its translation is CASSKPNRGDTEAFF. The chain has TRBV6-1 and TRBJ1-1; 7 bases map to TRBD1. Germline V gives CDR1 MNHNS, CDR2 SASEGT. CDR3 length: 15 residues. Trimming cost V 5 bases and J 3 bases; bases outside gene matches: 9.

V gene TRBV11-3 combines with J gene TRBJ2-7, with D tentatively TRBD1 (6 bases). CDR3 length: 15 residues. The V gene's germline CDR1 is SGHNT and CDR2 YENEEA. V dropped 1 base and J dropped 4 bases, with 14 bases sitting between them. The CDR3 spells CASSLAGHLPYEQYF. The CDR3 DNA is TGTGCCAGCAGCTTAGCGGGACACCTTCCGTACGAGCAGTACTTC.

V usage is TRBV11-2 and J usage is TRBJ2-7; D is possibly TRBD1 or TRBD2 (5 bases each). The J call may be in error: the DNA end matches TRBJ2-1 better. Germline assignment: CDR1 SGHAT and CDR2 FQNNGV. The CDR3 is 18 residues long. CDR3 nucleotide sequence: TGTGCCAGCAGCTTAGATTCAGGGAGAGGGGCCTGGGCCTACGAGCAGTTCTTC. This codes for CASSLDSGRGAWAYEQFF.

This clonotype came up many times. The J gene is TRBJ1-1, the V gene TRBV24-1; the D is unclear. V lost 4 bases to trimming and J lost 8 bases, with 10 bases between them. This CDR3 comprises 12 residues. Germline CDR1 is KGHDR and CDR2 is SFDVKD. The CDR3: CATSESRTEAFF. CDR3 nucleotide sequence: TGTGCCACCAGTGAAAGTAGGACCGAAGCTTTCTTT.

CDR3 protein: CASSLALGADTQYF. CDR3 sequence (DNA): TGTGCCAGCAGCTTGGCCCTGGGGGCAGATACGCAGTATTTT. The chain uses TRBV5-5 and TRBJ2-3; D is perhaps TRBD1 or TRBD2 (5 bases each). The germline V and J ends were trimmed by 0 bases and 4 bases, with 9 bases remaining between them. Germline CDR1 reads SGHKS; CDR2 reads YYEKEE (reference sequence). This CDR3 region has 14 residues.

The chain joins TRBV5-1 to TRBJ2-2, with TRBD1 identical over 8 bases. CDR3 length equals 15 residues. The V gene end was trimmed by 4 bases and the J gene end by 4 bases; junction bases not matched to a gene: 6. Per germline, CDR1 SGHRS and CDR2 YFSETQ. CDR3 region: CASSMRTGGTGELFF. DNA of the CDR3: TGCGCCAGCAGCATGAGAACAGGGGGCACCGGGGAGCTGTTTTTT.

The CDR3 nucleotides are TGTGCCTGGAGTTTAAGCAGTAACATTCAGTACTTC. This gives the protein CAWSLSSNIQYF. The rearrangement uses TRBV30 and TRBJ2-4; no clear D gene. The CDR3 spans 12 residues. Trimming removed 2 bases at V and 7 bases at J, with 9 bases between. CDR1 GTSNPN and CDR2 SVGIG come from the germline V gene (reference sequence). The full variable domain, rest sourced from reference TRBV30 and TRBJ2-4, is SQTIHQWPATLVQPVGSPLSLECTVEGTSNPNLYWYRQAAGRGLQLLFYSVGIGQISSEVPQNLSASRPQDRQFILSSKKLLLSDSGFYLCAWSLSSNIQYFGAGTRLSVL.

This clonotype was found many times. The gene calls are TRBV7-3 and TRBJ2-1; TRBD2 matches at 9 bases. Germline V gives CDR1 SGHTA, CDR2 FQGTGA. This CDR3 comprises 15 residues. The junction had 0 bases not matched to a gene; V was cut back by 1 base and J by 2 bases. CDR3 sequence (DNA): TGTGCCAGCAGCTTAAGACTAGCGGCCTACAATGAGCAGTTCTTC. This translates into CASSLRLAAYNEQFF.

This clonotype was counted only a few times. V and J are TRBV6-2 or TRBV6-3 and TRBJ1-1; TRBD1 matches 11 bases. Germline values: CDR1 MNHEY, CDR2 SVGEGT. This CDR3 is built from 16 residues. The V and J ends lost 2 bases and 5 bases, in that order; junction bases with no gene match: 7. The CDR3 region is CASSYRGTGGNTEAFF. CDR3 coding DNA: TGTGCCAGCAGTTACAGGGGGACAGGGGGAAATACTGAAGCTTTCTTT.

The chain is built from TRBV7-2 and TRBJ2-7; 7 bases agree with TRBD1. The J segment lost 2 bases and the V segment lost 1 base, leaving 5 bases of the junction unmatched. Germline CDR1 SGHTA, CDR2 FQGNSA. The CDR3 length is 15 residues. CDR3 nucleotide sequence: TGTGCCAGCAGCTTAGTAGGGACAGACGCCTACGAGCAGTACTTC. Translating it yields CASSLVGTDAYEQYF.

A few counts support this clonotype. This chain uses TRBV11-2 with TRBJ2-5; 7 positions agree with TRBD2. J was trimmed by 7 bases and V by 0 bases; bases with no gene match: 11. CDR3 length: 16 amino acids. Germline-derived CDR1 and CDR2 are SGHAT and FQNNGV. The CDR3 DNA is TGTGCCAGCAGCTTAGATTCTAGCGGCCCAGCGGGGACCCAGTACTTC. Residues: CASSLDSSGPAGTQYF.

This clonotype was seen a few times. The rearrangement joins TRBV9 to TRBJ2-2, with 10 bases fitting TRBD1. Trimming removed 1 base from V and 7 bases from J; junction bases left unmatched: 7. The CDR3 loop spans 16 amino acids. Germline V CDR1 and CDR2: SGDLS, YYNGEE. The CDR3 sequence: CASSVSTGGLIGELFF. The CDR3 DNA reads as TGTGCCAGCAGCGTATCGACAGGGGGCTTGATCGGGGAGCTGTTTTTT.

This clonotype was seen a handful of times. J is TRBJ2-7 and V is TRBV20-1; a possible D gene is TRBD1 (6 bases). Germline assignment: CDR1 DFQATT and CDR2 SNEGSKA (reference sequence). The CDR3 length is 15 residues. Trimming removed 0 bases from V and 0 bases from J, with 12 bases in between. For the CDR3, the DNA is TGCAGTGCTAGAGATCTACAGGGAAGCTCCTACGAGCAGTACTTC. This translates into CSARDLQGSSYEQYF.